The 32 T cell receptor beta chains below all came from one sample that was sequenced in a study of post-analysis software for immune sequencing data. Findings of the study overall: Elevated frequency relative to controls characterized roughly five TRBV segments in patients, TRBV5-6, TRBV5-1 and TRBV20-1 among them.

The TCR beta cDNA libraries contained unique molecular identifiers. TCRdb re-called the PCR reads with MiXCR, one entry per CDR3 protein. The data show 700,000 to 900,000 distinct CDR3 sequences, 46% seen once. No antigen has been identified for these receptors. Sample: blood. These receptors came from a girl aged 5-17 years with multiple sclerosis.

This clonotype has only a few counts. This chain connects TRBV2 to TRBJ2-1, with TRBD2 identical over 15 bases. CDR1 and CDR2 (germline): SNHLY, FYNNEI. With 6 bases clipped from V and 3 bases from J, the junction kept 6 bases outside the gene matches. This CDR3 is built from 17 residues. In DNA, the CDR3 is TGTGCCAGCAGGAGGACTAGCGGGAGGGTAGGCTACAATGAGCAGTTCTTC. Translating gives CASRRTSGRVGYNEQFF.

This clonotype showed up just a few times. The gene calls are TRBV9 and TRBJ2-1, with a tentative D call TRBD2 (5 bases). The CDR3 has 13 amino acids. The ends were cut back, 1 base at V and 7 bases at J, with 9 bases in the middle. In germline, CDR1 is SGDLS, CDR2 YYNGEE. The CDR3 is CASSVLSGNEQFF. The CDR3 region has the DNA TGTGCCAGCAGCGTACTGTCGGGGAATGAGCAGTTCTTC.

The genes are TRBV29-1 and TRBJ2-5, with TRBD1 identical over 11 bases. The CDR3 contains 14 residues. Germline values: CDR1 SQVTM, CDR2 ANQGSEA. Trimming cost V 6 bases and J 7 bases; bases outside gene matches: 10. CDR3 DNA: TGCAGCGTCGGTGGACAGGGGGCCGGGGGGACCCAGTACTTC. The encoded protein is CSVGGQGAGGTQYF.

The J gene is TRBJ2-1, the V gene TRBV20-1; D perhaps matches TRBD2 (6 bases). Germline V CDR1 and CDR2: DFQATT, SNEGSKA (reference sequence). V dropped 1 base and J dropped 8 bases, with 6 bases sitting between them. The CDR3 consists of 11 residues. The CDR3 is CSARAGDEQFF. The CDR3 DNA follows: TGCAGTGCTAGAGCGGGAGATGAGCAGTTCTTC.

This sequence joins TRBV12-3 or TRBV12-4 and TRBJ2-7, with 13 bases fitting TRBD2. The better agreement between TRBJ2-4 and the DNA end casts doubt on the J call. The CDR3 has 15 residues. In nucleotides, the CDR3 is TGTGCCAGCAGTGGGGGGACTAGCGGGATAAACATTCAGTACTTC. Translated: CASSGGTSGINIQYF.

V usage is TRBV27 and J usage is TRBJ2-2; tentatively, D is TRBD1 (6 bases). This CDR3 contains 18 residues. V dropped 7 bases and J dropped 4 bases, with 25 bases sitting between them. The germline V gene has CDR1 MNHEY and CDR2 SMNVEV (reference sequence). This CDR3 reads CASTLSPFNTGSTGELFF. The DNA for the CDR3 is TGTGCCAGCACCCTTTCCCCTTTTAACACAGGGTCCACCGGGGAGCTGTTTTTT.

The chain links TRBV6-2 or TRBV6-3 to TRBJ2-7; 8 nucleotides agree with TRBD2. Germline CDR1 reads MNHEY; CDR2 reads SVGEGT. V was pared by 7 bases and J by 7 bases, with 6 bases of the junction left unmatched. This CDR3 has 12 residues. The CDR3 nucleotides read TGTGCCAGCATGGGACTAGACAATGAGCAGTACTTC. Translating gives CASMGLDNEQYF.

This rearrangement joins TRBV20-1 to TRBJ1-5; maybe TRBD1 (6 bases). The germline V gene encodes CDR1 DFQATT and CDR2 SNEGSKA (reference sequence). The CDR3 consists of 15 residues. Deletions cut 6 bases from V and 0 bases from J, with 15 bases between. CDR3 protein: CSAPSTGYSNQPQHF. CDR3 sequence (DNA): TGCAGTGCCCCATCGACAGGATATAGCAATCAGCCCCAGCATTTT.

The V call is TRBV11-2, the J call TRBJ2-3; 15 bases are shared with TRBD2. This CDR3 has 21 residues. Germline assignment: CDR1 SGHAT and CDR2 FQNNGV. Unmatched junction bases numbered 11, after V lost 1 base and J lost 0 bases. This chain's CDR3 is CASSLVWTSGRAGASTDTQYF. Written as DNA, the CDR3 is TGTGCCAGCAGCTTAGTCTGGACTAGCGGGAGGGCCGGGGCTAGCACAGATACGCAGTATTTT.

This rearrangement joins TRBV2 to TRBJ2-7; 11 bases are a match to TRBD2. CDR1 and CDR2 (germline): SNHLY, FYNNEI. The CDR3 runs to 14 residues. Unmatched junction bases numbered 6, after V lost 2 bases and J lost 9 bases. For the CDR3, the DNA is TGTGCCAGCAGTGAACCTAGCGGGGGGACGGTGCAGTACTTC. Its protein product is CASSEPSGGTVQYF.

The chain has TRBV20-1 and TRBJ1-2, with D unclear. Germline V lookup: CDR1 DFQATT, CDR2 SNEGSKA (reference sequence). This CDR3 is 15 amino acids long. V was pared by 0 bases and J by 5 bases, with 16 bases between. In nucleotides, the CDR3 is TGCAGTGCTAGAGATCTTCAAGCCCCAAATTATGGCTACACCTTC. Residues: CSARDLQAPNYGYTF.

The chain is built from TRBV15 and TRBJ2-4; TRBD2 agrees at 7 bases. The end of the DNA fits TRBJ2-7 better, so the J call may be wrong. The CDR3 spans 17 residues. The germline gives CDR1 LNHNV, CDR2 YYDKDF (reference sequence). CDR3 DNA sequence: TGTGCCACCAGCAGAGATCCGTTTCTAGCGGACTCCTACGAGCAGTACTTC. Amino acids: CATSRDPFLADSYEQYF.

V gene TRBV13 combines with J gene TRBJ2-5; D may correspond to TRBD1 or TRBD2 (7 bases each). Germline-derived CDR1 and CDR2 are PRHDT and FYEKMQ (reference sequence). The CDR3 covers 15 residues. Trimming took off 2 bases at V and 11 bases at J, with 21 bases between the two ends. The CDR3 sequence is CASSLQTGRVEEQYF. CDR3 nucleotide sequence: TGTGCCAGCAGCTTACAGACAGGGAGGGTCGAAGAGCAGTACTTC.

The chain is built from TRBV20-1 and TRBJ2-3; 10 bases are a match to TRBD2. This CDR3 has 15 amino acids. V was clipped by 1 base and J by 5 bases; unmatched bases: 6. Looked up from germline, CDR1 is DFQATT and CDR2 is SNEGSKA (reference sequence). This CDR3 reads CSARGASGSGDTQYF. In DNA form, the CDR3 reads TGCAGTGCTAGAGGGGCTAGCGGGAGCGGAGATACGCAGTATTTT.

The chain joins TRBV6-1 to TRBJ2-1; 8 bases line up with TRBD1. V lost 7 bases and J lost 7; bases outside the gene matches: 6. The CDR3 has 13 residues. The germline V gene encodes CDR1 MNHNS and CDR2 SASEGT. The CDR3 region has the DNA TGTGCCAGCAATGGCAGGGGGCTAAATGAGCAGTTCTTC. This codes for CASNGRGLNEQFF.

This clonotype was observed a handful of times. The chain combines TRBV28 with TRBJ2-3; 8 bases agree with TRBD2. J gave up 2 bases and V 4 bases, and 8 bases lay outside the gene matches. The length of the CDR3 is 16 residues. Germline V gene sequence: CDR1 MDHEN, CDR2 SYDVKM. The CDR3, as DNA: TGTGCCAGCAGTTCAACGGGACTAGAAAACACAGATACGCAGTATTTT. This encodes CASSSTGLENTDTQYF. Using reference TRBV28 and TRBJ2-3 for the parts outside the CDR3, the full variable domain is DVKVTQSSRYLVKRTGEKVFLECVQDMDHENMFWYRQDPGLGLRLIYFSYDVKMKEKGDIPEGYSVSREKKERFSLILESASTNQTSMYLCASSSTGLENTDTQYFGPGTRLTVL.

This clonotype was seen more than once but under ten times. The V and J genes are TRBV7-3 and TRBJ2-3; D is ambiguous. V was shortened by 5 bases and J by 2 bases, with 11 bases between the two germline ends. CDR3 length: 14 amino acids. Germline loops: CDR1 SGHTA, CDR2 FQGTGA. CDR3 coding DNA: TGTGCCAGCAGCACCGGACCTAACACAGATACGCAGTATTTT. Protein sequence: CASSTGPNTDTQYF. Using reference TRBV7-3 and TRBJ2-3 for the parts outside the CDR3, the full variable domain is GAGVSQTPSNKVTEKGKYVELRCDPISGHTALYWYRQSLGQGPEFLIYFQGTGAADDSGLPNDRFFAVRPEGSVSTLKIQRTERGDSAVYLCASSTGPNTDTQYFGPGTRLTVL.

The J gene is TRBJ2-1, the V gene TRBV13, with D perhaps matching TRBD2 (5 bases). Per germline, CDR1 PRHDT and CDR2 FYEKMQ (reference sequence). V dropped 5 bases and J dropped 5 bases, with 16 bases sitting between them. The CDR3 runs to 15 residues. CDR3 sequence (DNA): TGTGCCAGCAGCAGACGGGGTGGGGTGGACAATGAGCAGTTCTTC. Residues: CASSRRGGVDNEQFF.

This chain uses TRBV7-2 with TRBJ2-5; either TRBD1 or TRBD2 may fit D (5 bases each). CDR1 and CDR2 from the germline V gene are SGHTA and FQGNSA. V lost 7 bases and J 4 bases, leaving 16 bases between the germline ends. This CDR3 is built from 14 residues. In DNA form, the CDR3 reads TGTGCCAGCACCTGGGACCTAGGAATAGAGACCCAGTACTTC. It yields the protein CASTWDLGIETQYF.

This clonotype was detected only a few times. The chain is built from TRBV18 and TRBJ2-5, with D possibly being TRBD2 (6 bases). Trimming removed 5 bases at V and 5 bases at J, with 12 bases between. Germline lookup yields CDR1 KGHSH and CDR2 LQKENI. The CDR3 loop spans 13 amino acids. CDR3 region: CASSTGVVETQYF. DNA for the CDR3: TGTGCCAGCTCAACGGGAGTGGTGGAGACCCAGTACTTC.

The rearrangement uses TRBV7-9 and TRBJ1-1; possibly TRBD1 for D (5 bases). This CDR3 spans 13 amino acids. Trimming pared 1 base from V and 8 bases from J, leaving 11 bases between. Germline loops: CDR1 SEHNR, CDR2 FQNEAQ (reference sequence). The CDR3 spells CASSLGGRVEAFF. The DNA of the CDR3 is TGTGCCAGCAGCTTAGGGGGCAGGGTGGAAGCTTTCTTT.

The sample holds a few counts of this clonotype. This chain uses TRBV2 with TRBJ2-1, with 10 bases lining up with TRBD2. Losses at the gene ends were 10 bases for V and 6 bases for J; bases not matched to a gene: 6. Germline values: CDR1 SNHLY, CDR2 FYNNEI. The CDR3 sequence is 13 residues long. CDR3 region: CAILAGMGNEQFF. CDR3 DNA: TGTGCCATACTAGCGGGAATGGGCAATGAGCAGTTCTTC.

This clonotype was recorded a few times. The chain uses TRBV10-3 and TRBJ2-5; no definite D call. V lost 0 bases and J 4 bases, leaving 9 bases between the germline ends. In germline, CDR1 is ENHRY, CDR2 SYGVKD. The CDR3 extends over 14 amino acids. CDR3 sequence: CAISESGIVETQYF. DNA of the CDR3: TGTGCCATCAGTGAGTCAGGGATAGTAGAGACCCAGTACTTC.

The V gene is TRBV20-1, the J gene TRBJ2-4; 7 positions agree with TRBD2. TRBJ2-5 explains the end of the DNA better; the J call may be wrong. From germline, CDR1 is DFQATT and CDR2 SNEGSKA (reference sequence). The CDR3 covers 20 residues. CDR3 DNA sequence: TGCAGTGCTAGAGATCAACCCGGGGTCGTCGGGGGGATGGGGTTAGAGACCCAGTACTTC. It specifies CSARDQPGVVGGMGLETQYF.

The genes are TRBV5-1 and TRBJ2-1, with D uncertain. Germline CDR1 is SGHRS and CDR2 is YFSETQ. This CDR3 is 13 amino acids long. Trimming removed 4 bases at V and 10 bases at J, with 15 bases between. For the CDR3, the DNA is TGCGCCAGCAGCCTGGTGGAAGTCGAGGAGCAGTTCTTC. Translation gives CASSLVEVEEQFF.

The chain employs TRBV12-3 or TRBV12-4 and TRBJ2-5; 11 positions agree with TRBD2. The CDR3 consists of 16 residues. With 4 bases clipped from V and 4 bases from J, the junction kept 8 bases outside the gene matches. The CDR3: CASSSILAGVRETQYF. DNA of the CDR3: TGTGCCAGCAGTTCTATACTAGCGGGAGTACGAGAGACCCAGTACTTC.

V usage is TRBV25-1 and J usage is TRBJ1-4; D perhaps matches TRBD1 (5 bases). V was cut by 4 bases and J by 8 bases, with 14 bases left in between. Germline values: CDR1 MGHDK, CDR2 SYGVNS. The CDR3 extends over 14 amino acids. CDR3 protein: CASSGQQGREKLFF. CDR3 DNA: TGTGCCAGCAGTGGTCAGCAGGGACGGGAAAAACTGTTTTTT.

The chain combines TRBV9 with TRBJ2-4, with D maybe TRBD2 (6 bases). The DNA matches TRBJ2-7 better at its end, which makes the J call doubtful. This CDR3 contains 15 residues. Germline V lookup: CDR1 SGDLS, CDR2 YYNGEE. The chain's CDR3 is CASSVGNGGGYEQYF. The DNA of the CDR3 is TGTGCCAGCAGCGTAGGGAACGGGGGAGGCTACGAGCAGTACTTC.

The J gene is TRBJ1-2, the V gene TRBV2, with D uncertain. Germline CDR1 is SNHLY and CDR2 is FYNNEI. The CDR3 length is 11 residues. Trimming cost V 10 bases and J 7 bases, with 13 bases left between them. CDR3 nucleotides: TGTGCCATCGAGGTGCGGACTGGCTACACCTTC. Protein product: CAIEVRTGYTF.

The chain employs TRBV14 and TRBJ2-1; 9 bases are a match to TRBD2. With 0 bases clipped from V and 3 bases from J, the junction kept 3 bases outside the gene matches. Germline CDR1 and CDR2: SGHDN and FVKESK. The CDR3 contains 16 residues. CDR3: CASSQEGLANYNEQFF. The CDR3 DNA reads TGTGCCAGCAGCCAAGAGGGACTAGCAAACTACAATGAGCAGTTCTTC.

This clonotype occurred a few times. The rearrangement joins TRBV10-3 to TRBJ2-7; D tentatively reads TRBD1 or TRBD2 (5 bases each). Between the trimmed V and J ends, which lost 5 bases and 2 bases, there was a span of 13 bases. CDR1 is ENHRY and CDR2 is SYGVKD in the germline V gene. The CDR3 is 14 amino acids. CDR3 sequence reads: CAISPAGSTYEQYF. DNA for the CDR3: TGTGCCATCAGTCCCGCAGGGAGTACCTACGAGCAGTACTTC.

The chain combines TRBV20-1 with TRBJ2-5, with TRBD2 identical over 14 bases. In germline, CDR1 is DFQATT, CDR2 SNEGSKA (reference sequence). Trimming cost V 6 bases and J 11 bases; bases outside gene matches: 11. The CDR3 spans 14 residues. As DNA, the CDR3 is TGCAGTGCGGCTGGACTAGCGGGAGGTGGTGGGCAGTACTTC. Amino acids: CSAAGLAGGGGQYF.